Below are 22 T cell receptor beta chains sequenced from a single sample in a study of CD8 T cells in ankylosing spondylitis. Using its own MiXCR run on the 5' RACE reads, TCRdb lists one record per CDR3 protein. The sample includes about 340,000 distinct CDR3 sequences, roughly 15% of them seen just once. The source material was blood, either unsorted or a sorted T cell fraction (not recorded which). Receptor source: a male donor with ankylosing spondylitis or in good health (not recorded which).

This rearrangement joins TRBV29-1 to TRBJ2-7, with 8 bases fitting TRBD1. From germline, CDR1 is SQVTM and CDR2 ANQGSEA. The CDR3 is 14 residues long. The V and J ends lost 1 base and 1 base, in that order; junction bases with no gene match: 3. Written as DNA, the CDR3 is TGCAGCGTTGAAGGTTACAGGGGGTCCTACGAGCAGTACTTC. Its protein product is CSVEGYRGSYEQYF.

This clonotype has a handful of counts. The J gene is TRBJ2-5, the V gene TRBV6-6; D is unclear. Germline loops: CDR1 MNHNY, CDR2 SVGAGI (reference sequence). V lost 6 bases and J 4 bases, leaving 9 bases between the germline ends. The CDR3 has 12 amino acids. Here the CDR3 reads CASSPRSETQYF. In DNA form, the CDR3 reads TGTGCCAGCAGCCCCAGGTCAGAGACCCAGTACTTC.

CDR3 sequence (DNA): TGCAGTGCTCCTGGAGGGCGGGCTAGCACAGATACGCAGTATTTT. Translated: CSAPGGRASTDTQYF. The V gene is TRBV20-1, the J gene TRBJ2-3, with TRBD2 as a possible D gene (6 bases). The length of the CDR3 is 15 residues. V was shortened by 5 bases and J by 0 bases, with 15 bases between the two germline ends. Germline CDR1 is DFQATT and CDR2 is SNEGSKA (reference sequence).

This clonotype occurred many times. This CDR3 is CASSLSYRGPYEQYF. As DNA, the CDR3 is TGTGCCAGCAGTTTATCGTACAGGGGACCCTACGAGCAGTACTTC. The rearrangement links TRBV12-3 or TRBV12-4 to TRBJ2-7; TRBD1 aligns across 7 bases. V gave up 2 bases and J gave up 2 bases; unmatched junction bases: 6. This CDR3 has 15 residues.

The table lists this clonotype with a few counts. The chain is built from TRBV10-3 and TRBJ1-1, with D possibly being TRBD1 (6 bases). The V and J ends lost 3 bases and 8 bases respectively, with 10 bases between them. This CDR3 has 12 residues. Germline V CDR1 and CDR2: ENHRY, SYGVKD. The CDR3 protein is CAISDQQGEAFF. In DNA, the CDR3 is TGTGCCATCAGTGATCAGCAGGGGGAAGCTTTCTTT.

This chain links TRBV20-1 with TRBJ2-5, with D unresolved. V was clipped by 0 bases and J by 5 bases, with 7 bases between them. The CDR3 contains 12 residues. In germline, CDR1 is DFQATT, CDR2 SNEGSKA (reference sequence). This chain's CDR3 is CSARDHYETQYF. CDR3 in DNA: TGCAGTGCTAGAGATCATTATGAGACCCAGTACTTC.

This clonotype was seen a few times. The chain recombines TRBV29-1 with TRBJ1-1, with TRBD1 matching over 7 bases. CDR3 length: 13 amino acids. V dropped 7 bases and J dropped 6; count of bases not matched to a gene: 11. The germline gives CDR1 SQVTM, CDR2 ANQGSEA. The CDR3 DNA reads as TGCAGCGAGCGTACCGACAGGGAGGCTGAAGCTTTCTTT. Translation: CSERTDREAEAFF.

This clonotype appeared a few times. The V and J genes are TRBV7-6 and TRBJ2-1; either TRBD1 or TRBD2 may fit D (5 bases each). The CDR3 loop spans 17 amino acids. Trimming cost V 1 base and J 7 bases, with 20 bases left between them. Looked up from germline, CDR1 is SGHVS and CDR2 is FNYEAQ. The CDR3 spells CASSLVGVGGSGNEQFF. The CDR3, as DNA: TGTGCCAGCAGCTTAGTGGGGGTCGGCGGGTCGGGGAATGAGCAGTTCTTC.

This clonotype was counted only a few times. The gene calls are TRBV6-5 and TRBJ1-5; weak D call: TRBD1 (6 bases). The CDR3 is 17 amino acids. Germline values: CDR1 MNHEY, CDR2 SVGAGI. Trimming cost V 0 bases and J 6 bases, with 18 bases left between them. DNA for the CDR3: TGTGCCAGCAGTTACTCGCCCGTGAGGGGGAGGCGTCAGCCCCAGCATTTT. Encoded protein: CASSYSPVRGRRQPQHF.

The chain carries TRBV10-2 and TRBJ2-1; tentatively, D is TRBD1 (5 bases). The germline V gene encodes CDR1 WSHSY and CDR2 SAAADI. This CDR3 is built from 16 residues. Trimming cost V 2 bases and J 0 bases, with 11 bases left between them. This CDR3 is CASSEGAVSSYNEQFF. For the CDR3, the DNA is TGCGCCAGCAGTGAGGGGGCAGTAAGCTCCTACAATGAGCAGTTCTTC.

The table lists this clonotype with many counts. This rearrangement joins TRBV12-3 or TRBV12-4 to TRBJ1-2, with 7 bases lining up with TRBD1. V shed 1 base and J 7 bases; nucleotides not matched to a gene: 3. The CDR3 is 13 residues long. This CDR3 is CASSLESGGGYTF. The CDR3 DNA follows: TGTGCCAGCAGTTTAGAGTCAGGGGGTGGCTACACCTTC.

The CDR3 loop reads CASSRVAGTSYEQYF. CDR3 in DNA: TGTGCCAGCAGCCGTGTAGCGGGAACCTCCTACGAGCAGTACTTC. The V and J genes are TRBV7-6 and TRBJ2-7; 8 nucleotides agree with TRBD2. CDR3 length equals 15 residues. V lost 5 bases and J lost 0; bases outside the gene matches: 6. CDR1 SGHVS and CDR2 FNYEAQ come from the germline V gene.

This clonotype was seen more than once but under ten times. This chain links TRBV4-2 with TRBJ2-5; TRBD1 matches at 11 bases. Germline V lookup: CDR1 LGHNA, CDR2 YNFKEQ. Unmatched junction bases numbered 7, after V lost 1 base and J lost 3 bases. The CDR3 consists of 17 residues. For the CDR3, the DNA is TGTGCCAGCAGCCAAGGCACAGTGGGACAGGGGGAAGAGACCCAGTACTTC. Translating gives CASSQGTVGQGEETQYF.

Only a few counts were recorded for this clonotype. The chain links TRBV6-1 to TRBJ1-2; maybe TRBD1 (5 bases). Trimming removed 6 bases at V and 3 bases at J, with 11 bases between. The CDR3 has 13 residues. Germline lookup yields CDR1 MNHNS and CDR2 SASEGT. The CDR3 sequence: CASSSRTHYGYTF. In DNA, the CDR3 is TGTGCCAGCAGCTCCCGGACACACTATGGCTACACCTTC.

This clonotype was observed a handful of times. The rearrangement uses TRBV5-1 and TRBJ1-2; D perhaps matches TRBD1 (6 bases). V lost 5 bases and J lost 3, with 14 bases in between. The CDR3 sequence is 14 residues long. Germline assignment: CDR1 SGHRS and CDR2 YFSETQ. The CDR3 reads CASSPDSTYYGYTF. CDR3 nucleotide sequence: TGCGCCAGCAGTCCGGACAGTACCTACTATGGCTACACCTTC.

This clonotype was picked up a small number of times. The chain joins TRBV18 to TRBJ2-3; tentative D call: TRBD1 (6 bases). This CDR3 is 15 amino acids long. The germline CDR1 and CDR2 sequences are KGHSH and LQKENI. The V and J ends lost 2 bases and 6 bases respectively, with 15 bases between them. The CDR3 bases are TGTGCCAGCTCACCAGGCGGGCCTCAGGGGGATACGCAGTATTTT. Its translation: CASSPGGPQGDTQYF. The whole variable domain, remainder taken from reference TRBV18 and TRBJ2-3, is NAGVMQNPRHLVRRRGQEARLRCSPMKGHSHVYWYRQLPEEGLKFMVYLQKENIIDESGMPKERFSAEFPKEGPSILRIQQVVRGDSAAYFCASSPGGPQGDTQYFGPGTRLTVL.

This rearrangement joins TRBV6-5 to TRBJ2-7; D tentatively reads TRBD1 or TRBD2 (5 bases each). This CDR3 is built from 16 residues. Germline values: CDR1 MNHEY, CDR2 SVGAGI. Trimming removed 0 bases at V and 1 base at J, with 13 bases between. For the CDR3, the DNA is TGTGCCAGCAGTTACTCTGGGGGAGCAGGGTCCTACGAGCAGTACTTC. This translates into CASSYSGGAGSYEQYF.

The chain recombines TRBV5-1 with TRBJ2-5; 7 nucleotides align to TRBD1. The CDR3 runs 14 residues. From germline, CDR1 is SGHRS and CDR2 YFSETQ. V trimming: 4 bases; J trimming: 3 bases; junction bases outside the gene matches: 6. DNA for the CDR3: TGCGCCAGCAGCCTAGGACAGGCAAAAGAGACCCAGTACTTC. It codes for CASSLGQAKETQYF.

This clonotype was seen many times. The V gene is TRBV12-3 or TRBV12-4, the J gene TRBJ2-3, with D possibly being TRBD1 (8 bases). Trimming took off 6 bases at V and 4 bases at J, with 11 bases between the two ends. The CDR3 sequence is 13 residues long. The CDR3 spells CASRQGGADTQYF. The CDR3 DNA follows: TGTGCCAGCAGACAGGGGGGGGCAGATACGCAGTATTTT.

The chain carries TRBV6-5 and TRBJ2-3; no firm D call. The CDR3 has 12 amino acids. CDR1 MNHEY and CDR2 SVGAGI come from the germline V gene. Trimming took 7 bases from V and 6 from J, leaving 11 bases between them. CDR3 in amino acids: CASTKNGDTQYF. The CDR3 nucleotides read TGTGCCAGCACTAAGAACGGCGATACGCAGTATTTT.

This clonotype has only a few counts. The rearrangement uses TRBV12-3 or TRBV12-4 and TRBJ1-2, with 7 bases lining up with TRBD1. The CDR3 runs to 13 residues. The V and J ends lost 7 bases and 2 bases, in that order; junction bases with no gene match: 4. The CDR3 region is CASTQDRNYGYTF. The CDR3 DNA reads TGTGCCAGCACCCAGGACAGGAACTATGGCTACACCTTC.

V usage is TRBV29-1 and J usage is TRBJ1-1, with unresolved D. The CDR3 runs to 13 residues. V shed 4 bases and J shed 6 bases, with 15 bases lying between them. Germline CDR1 and CDR2: SQVTM and ANQGSEA. The DNA of the CDR3 is TGCAGCGTTGCTAGGGCCGGAGGGCCTGAAGCTTTCTTT. Encoded protein: CSVARAGGPEAFF.